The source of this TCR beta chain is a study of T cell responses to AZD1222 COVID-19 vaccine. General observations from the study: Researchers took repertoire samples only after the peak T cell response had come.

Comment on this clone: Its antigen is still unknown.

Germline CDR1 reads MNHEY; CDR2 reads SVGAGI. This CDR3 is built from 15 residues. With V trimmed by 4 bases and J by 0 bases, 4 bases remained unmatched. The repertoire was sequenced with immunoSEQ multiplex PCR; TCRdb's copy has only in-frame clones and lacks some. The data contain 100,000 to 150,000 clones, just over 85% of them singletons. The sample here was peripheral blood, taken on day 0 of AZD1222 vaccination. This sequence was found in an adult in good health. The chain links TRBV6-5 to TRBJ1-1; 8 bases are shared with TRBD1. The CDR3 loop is CASSFQGAMNTEAFF. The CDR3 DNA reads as TGTGCCAGCAGTTTCCAGGGGGCCATGAACACTGAAGCTTTCTTT.